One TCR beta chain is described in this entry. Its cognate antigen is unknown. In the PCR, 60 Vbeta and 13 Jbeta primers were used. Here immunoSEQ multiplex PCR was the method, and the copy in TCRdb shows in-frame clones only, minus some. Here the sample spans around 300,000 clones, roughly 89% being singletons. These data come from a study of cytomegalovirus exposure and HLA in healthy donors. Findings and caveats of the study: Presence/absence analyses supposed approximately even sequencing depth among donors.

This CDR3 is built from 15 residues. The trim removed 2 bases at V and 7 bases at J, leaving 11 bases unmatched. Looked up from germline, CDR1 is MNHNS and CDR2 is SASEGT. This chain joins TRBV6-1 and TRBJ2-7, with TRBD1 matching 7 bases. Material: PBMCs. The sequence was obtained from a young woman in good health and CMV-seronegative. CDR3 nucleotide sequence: TGTGCCAGCAGTGAACGCCGGACAGGTCAGGGGGAGCAGTACTTC. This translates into CASSERRTGQGEQYF.